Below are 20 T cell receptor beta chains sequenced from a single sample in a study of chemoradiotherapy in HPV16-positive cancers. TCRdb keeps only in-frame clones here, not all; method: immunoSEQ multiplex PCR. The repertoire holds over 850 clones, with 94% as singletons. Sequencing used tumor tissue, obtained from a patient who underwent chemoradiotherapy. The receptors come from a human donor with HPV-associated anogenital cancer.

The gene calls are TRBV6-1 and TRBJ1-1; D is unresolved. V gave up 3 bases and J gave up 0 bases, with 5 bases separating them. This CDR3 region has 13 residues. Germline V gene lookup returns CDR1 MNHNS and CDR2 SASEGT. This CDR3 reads CASSDSMNTEAFF. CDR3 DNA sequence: TGTGCCAGCAGTGATAGTATGAACACTGAAGCTTTCTTT.

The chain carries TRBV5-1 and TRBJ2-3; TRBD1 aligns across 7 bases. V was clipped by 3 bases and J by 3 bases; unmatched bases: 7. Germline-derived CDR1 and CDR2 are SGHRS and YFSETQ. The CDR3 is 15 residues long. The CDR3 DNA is TGCGCCAGCAGCTCTAACAGGGGAATTACAGATACGCAGTATTTT. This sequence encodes CASSSNRGITDTQYF.

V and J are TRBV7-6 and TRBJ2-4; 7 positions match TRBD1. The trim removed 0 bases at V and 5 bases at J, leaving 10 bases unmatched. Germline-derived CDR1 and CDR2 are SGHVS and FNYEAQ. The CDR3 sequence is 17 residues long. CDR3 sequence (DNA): TGTGCCAGCAGCTTAGCCCCGGGACAGTCTTTGGAAAACATTCAGTACTTC. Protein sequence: CASSLAPGQSLENIQYF.

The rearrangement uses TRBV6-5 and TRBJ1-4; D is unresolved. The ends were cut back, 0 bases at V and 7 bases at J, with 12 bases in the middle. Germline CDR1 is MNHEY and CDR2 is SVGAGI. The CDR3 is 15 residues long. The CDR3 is CASSYSAGRGEKLFF. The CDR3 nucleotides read TGTGCCAGCAGTTACTCCGCAGGCCGAGGTGAAAAACTGTTTTTT.

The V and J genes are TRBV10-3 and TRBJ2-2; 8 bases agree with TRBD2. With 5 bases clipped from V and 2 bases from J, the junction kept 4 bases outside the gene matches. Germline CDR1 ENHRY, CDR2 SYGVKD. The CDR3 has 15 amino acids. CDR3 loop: CAISTSGTNTGELFF. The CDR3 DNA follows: TGTGCCATCAGTACTAGCGGCACTAACACCGGGGAGCTGTTTTTT.

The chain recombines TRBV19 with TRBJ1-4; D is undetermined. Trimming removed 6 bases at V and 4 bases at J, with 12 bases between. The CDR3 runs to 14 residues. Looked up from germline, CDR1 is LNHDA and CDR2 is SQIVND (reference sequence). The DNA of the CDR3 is TGTGCCAGTAGGGCTGGGCGGGGTAATGAAAAACTGTTTTTT. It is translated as CASRAGRGNEKLFF.

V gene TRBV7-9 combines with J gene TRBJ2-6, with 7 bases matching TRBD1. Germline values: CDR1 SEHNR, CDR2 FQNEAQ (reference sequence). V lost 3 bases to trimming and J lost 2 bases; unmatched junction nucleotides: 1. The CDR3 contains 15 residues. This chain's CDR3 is CASSFDRAGANVLTF. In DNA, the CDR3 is TGTGCCAGCAGCTTCGACAGGGCTGGGGCCAACGTCCTGACTTTC.

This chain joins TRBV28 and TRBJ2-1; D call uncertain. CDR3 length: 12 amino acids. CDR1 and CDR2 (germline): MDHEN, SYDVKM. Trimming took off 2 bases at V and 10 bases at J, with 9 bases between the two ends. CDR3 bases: TGTGCCAGCAGTTTAGCGACAAGGGAGCAGTTCTTC. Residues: CASSLATREQFF.

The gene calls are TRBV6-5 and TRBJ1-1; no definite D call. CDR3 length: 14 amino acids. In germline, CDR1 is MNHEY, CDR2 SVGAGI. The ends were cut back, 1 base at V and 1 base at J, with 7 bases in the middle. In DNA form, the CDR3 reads TGTGCCAGCAGTTACTGGGGTCAGAACACTGAAGCTTTCTTT. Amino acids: CASSYWGQNTEAFF.

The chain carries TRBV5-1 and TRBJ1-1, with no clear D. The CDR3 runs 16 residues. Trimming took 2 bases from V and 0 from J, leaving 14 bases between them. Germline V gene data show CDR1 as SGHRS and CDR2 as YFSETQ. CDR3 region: CASSFTAAGLNTEAFF. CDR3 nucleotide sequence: TGCGCCAGCAGCTTCACCGCGGCGGGCCTGAACACTGAAGCTTTCTTT.

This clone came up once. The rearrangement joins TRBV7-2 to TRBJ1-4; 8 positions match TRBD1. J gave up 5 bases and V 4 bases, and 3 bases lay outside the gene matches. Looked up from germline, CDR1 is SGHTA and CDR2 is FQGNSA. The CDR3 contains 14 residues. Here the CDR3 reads CASSSDRVNEKLFF. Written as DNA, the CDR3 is TGTGCCAGCAGCTCGGACAGGGTAAATGAAAAACTGTTTTTT.

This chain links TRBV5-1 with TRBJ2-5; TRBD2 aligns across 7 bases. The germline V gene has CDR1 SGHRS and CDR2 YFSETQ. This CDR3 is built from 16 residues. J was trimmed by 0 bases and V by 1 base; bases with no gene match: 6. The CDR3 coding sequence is TGCGCCAGCAGCTTGTTCGCGGGGGTGAACCAAGAGACCCAGTACTTC. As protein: CASSLFAGVNQETQYF.

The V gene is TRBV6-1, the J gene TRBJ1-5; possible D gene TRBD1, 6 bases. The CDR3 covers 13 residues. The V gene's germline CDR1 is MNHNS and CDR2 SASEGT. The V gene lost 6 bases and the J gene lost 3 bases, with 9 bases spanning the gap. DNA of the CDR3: TGTGCCAGCAGAGGACAGATCAATCAGCCCCAGCATTTT. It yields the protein CASRGQINQPQHF.

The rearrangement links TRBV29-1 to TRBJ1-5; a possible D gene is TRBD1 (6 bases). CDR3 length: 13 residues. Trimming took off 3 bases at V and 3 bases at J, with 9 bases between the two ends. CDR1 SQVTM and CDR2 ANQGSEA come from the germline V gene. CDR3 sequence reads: CSVETGHNQPQHF. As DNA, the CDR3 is TGCAGCGTTGAGACAGGCCACAATCAGCCCCAGCATTTT.

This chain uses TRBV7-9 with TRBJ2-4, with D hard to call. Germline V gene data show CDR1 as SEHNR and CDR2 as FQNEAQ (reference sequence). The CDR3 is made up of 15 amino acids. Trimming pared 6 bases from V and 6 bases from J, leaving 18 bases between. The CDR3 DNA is TGTGCCAGCAGTCTCTCAAGCGAAGGGTCAAACATTCAGTACTTC. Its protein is CASSLSSEGSNIQYF.

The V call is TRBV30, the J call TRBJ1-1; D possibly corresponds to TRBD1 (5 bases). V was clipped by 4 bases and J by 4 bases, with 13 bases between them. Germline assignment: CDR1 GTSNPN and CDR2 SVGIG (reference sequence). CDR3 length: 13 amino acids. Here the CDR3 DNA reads TGTGCCTGGAAACGGGGCGCGGGCACTGAAGCTTTCTTT. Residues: CAWKRGAGTEAFF.

CDR3 sequence reads: CASSLAGQPGNYF. CDR3 in DNA: TGTGCCAGCAGCTTAGCAGGACAGCCGGGGAATTACTTC. The chain joins TRBV7-9 to TRBJ2-7; possible D gene TRBD1, 6 bases. The CDR3 has 13 residues. The germline CDR1 and CDR2 sequences are SEHNR and FQNEAQ (reference sequence). Trimming removed 0 bases at V and 13 bases at J, with 16 bases between.

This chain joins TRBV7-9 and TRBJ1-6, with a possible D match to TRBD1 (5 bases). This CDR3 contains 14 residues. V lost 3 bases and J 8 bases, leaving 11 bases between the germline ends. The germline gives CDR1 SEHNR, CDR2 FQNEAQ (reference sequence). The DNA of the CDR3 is TGTGCCAGCAGCTTTGCAGGGTTCTATTCACCCCTCCACTTT. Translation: CASSFAGFYSPLHF. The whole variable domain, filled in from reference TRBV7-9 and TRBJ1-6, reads DTGVSQNPRHKITKRGQNVTFRCDPISEHNRLYWYRQTLGQGPEFLTYFQNEAQLEKSRLLSDRFSAERPKGSFSTLEIQRTEQGDSAMYLCASSFAGFYSPLHFGNGTRLTVT.

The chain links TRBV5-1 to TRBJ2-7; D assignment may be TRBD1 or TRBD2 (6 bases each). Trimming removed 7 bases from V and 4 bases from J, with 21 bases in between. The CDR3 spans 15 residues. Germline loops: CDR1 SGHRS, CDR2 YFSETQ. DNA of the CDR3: TGCGCCAGCCGCTATAGTTCGGGGGCTCTATACGAGCAGTACTTC. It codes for CASRYSSGALYEQYF.

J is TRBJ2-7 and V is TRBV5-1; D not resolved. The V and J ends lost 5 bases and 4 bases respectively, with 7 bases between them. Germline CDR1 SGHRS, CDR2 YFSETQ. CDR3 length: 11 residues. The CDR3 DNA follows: TGCGCCAGCAGTTTTTCTTACGAGCAGTACTTC. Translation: CASSFSYEQYF.